Shown below are 20 T cell receptor beta chains from a single sample sequenced in a study of CD8+ T cells in alopecia areata (dated by TCRdb to the late 2010s). The library was produced with the immunoSEQ multiplex PCR assay. RNA was extracted from all samples and reverse transcribed into cDNA, which served as template for TCR sequencing. Held by TCRdb, this immuneACCESS table contains in-frame sequences only and omits some clones. Under half of the omission traces to an unresolved V gene where checked; the cause of the rest is unknown. In all, the sample holds approximately 150,000 clones, and 50% to 60% of those were seen once. In total, the top ten clones hold about 4.3% of the sample. Sequencing used CD4+ T cells sorted from blood. These receptors were taken from a human donor in good health.

This clone was counted a few times. This chain connects TRBV5-6 to TRBJ2-5; D might be TRBD1 (6 bases). This CDR3 comprises 14 residues. Germline V gene sequence: CDR1 SGHDT, CDR2 YYEEEE. Trimming cost V 5 bases and J 4 bases, with 15 bases left between them. CDR3 sequence reads: CASSRTAPGETQYF. In DNA form, the CDR3 reads TGTGCCAGCAGTCGGACAGCCCCGGGAGAGACCCAGTACTTC.

The chain uses TRBV25-1 and TRBJ2-1, with a weak D call TRBD2 (6 bases). Germline CDR1 reads MGHDK; CDR2 reads SYGVNS. The ends were cut back, 11 bases at V and 8 bases at J, with 16 bases in the middle. The length of the CDR3 is 12 residues. The CDR3 reads CASSRERDEQFF. The CDR3 DNA sequence: TGTGCCTCTAGTCGGGAGAGGGATGAGCAGTTCTTC.

V and J are TRBV6-5 and TRBJ2-1; D remains unclear. Germline values: CDR1 MNHEY, CDR2 SVGAGI. The length of the CDR3 is 13 residues. Trimming removed 5 bases from V and 6 bases from J, with 11 bases in between. This CDR3 is CASSPSGLNEQFF. CDR3 bases: TGTGCCAGCAGTCCATCAGGTCTCAATGAGCAGTTCTTC.

The V call is TRBV29-1, the J call TRBJ1-2; 8 bases agree with TRBD1. The CDR3 spans 10 residues. Germline V gene data show CDR1 as SQVTM and CDR2 as ANQGSEA. V gave up 6 bases and J gave up 11 bases; unmatched junction bases: 5. The CDR3 nucleotides read TGCAGCGTCTCGACAGGGGTGTACACCTTC. This encodes CSVSTGVYTF.

This clone turned up a few times. The V gene is TRBV6-1, the J gene TRBJ1-2, with a weak D call TRBD1 (5 bases). Germline lookup yields CDR1 MNHNS and CDR2 SASEGT. This CDR3 contains 19 residues. Deletions cut 2 bases from V and 5 bases from J, with 27 bases between. CDR3 sequence reads: CASSEWSVEGYSEDYGYTF. The CDR3 bases are TGTGCCAGCAGTGAATGGTCCGTCGAGGGGTACAGTGAAGATTATGGCTACACCTTC.

This clone was seen more than once but under ten times. V usage is TRBV30 and J usage is TRBJ2-5; 10 nucleotides agree with TRBD2. V lost 2 bases and J lost 5; bases outside the gene matches: 5. This CDR3 comprises 14 residues. Germline V lookup: CDR1 GTSNPN, CDR2 SVGIG (reference sequence). The CDR3 nucleotides read TGTGCCTGGAGTCCTAATAGCGGGAGGGAGACCCAGTACTTC. This sequence encodes CAWSPNSGRETQYF.

This rearrangement joins TRBV29-1 to TRBJ2-5; 8 bases agree with TRBD2. The length of the CDR3 is 18 residues. Germline values: CDR1 SQVTM, CDR2 ANQGSEA. With V trimmed by 1 base and J by 5 bases, 18 bases remained unmatched. The DNA for the CDR3 is TGCAGCGTTGAAGGACCGGCCCCGGTTATGCGGGGGGTTGAGACCCAGTACTTC. The encoded protein is CSVEGPAPVMRGVETQYF.

The chain joins TRBV2 to TRBJ1-1; a possible D gene is TRBD1 (5 bases). V was shortened by 3 bases and J by 10 bases, with 15 bases between the two germline ends. Germline values: CDR1 SNHLY, CDR2 FYNNEI. The CDR3 spans 13 residues. The CDR3 nucleotides are TGTGCCAGCAGTGAGGCAGGGCGAGGGGTAGCTTTCTTT. Protein: CASSEAGRGVAFF.

This chain uses TRBV6-5 with TRBJ2-2; D is perhaps TRBD1 or TRBD2 (5 bases each). V was trimmed by 5 bases and J by 5 bases, leaving 15 bases between them. The CDR3 sequence is 15 residues long. Germline assignment: CDR1 MNHEY and CDR2 SVGAGI. DNA of the CDR3: TGTGCCAGCAGTCGGGGACGGTTGGTAACCGGGGAGCTGTTTTTT. It yields the protein CASSRGRLVTGELFF.

V and J are TRBV30 and TRBJ2-7; D possibly corresponds to TRBD2 (6 bases). CDR1 is GTSNPN and CDR2 is SVGIG in the germline V gene (reference sequence). V was shortened by 2 bases and J by 7 bases, with 18 bases between the two germline ends. The CDR3 is 14 amino acids. The CDR3 DNA reads TGTGCCTGGAGTTCGGGAGCCTCTACGAGGGAGCAGTACTTC. Translated: CAWSSGASTREQYF.

A few counts support this clone. The V call is TRBV6-4, the J call TRBJ2-3; 9 nucleotides match TRBD1. CDR1 is MRHNA and CDR2 is SNTAGT in the germline V gene. The CDR3 covers 15 residues. Losses at the gene ends were 0 bases for V and 4 bases for J; bases not matched to a gene: 2. CDR3 DNA: TGTGCCAGCAGTGACTCCACAGGGGGCGCAGATACGCAGTATTTT. It yields the protein CASSDSTGGADTQYF.

This clone occurred a few times. The chain uses TRBV2 and TRBJ2-1, with D tentatively TRBD2 (5 bases). CDR1 SNHLY and CDR2 FYNNEI come from the germline V gene. The germline V and J ends were trimmed by 3 bases and 15 bases, with 18 bases remaining between them. The CDR3 contains 13 residues. The CDR3 loop is CASSDTRFGVRFF. The CDR3 nucleotides read TGTGCCAGCAGTGATACCCGTTTCGGGGTGCGGTTCTTC.

This clone was observed a single time. The chain couples TRBV28 to TRBJ2-1, with D maybe TRBD2 (7 bases). The CDR3 is made up of 13 amino acids. Trimming left V 10 bases short and J 7 bases short, with 17 bases between. Germline CDR1 is MDHEN and CDR2 is SYDVKM. CDR3 nucleotide sequence: TGTGCCACCCTACGGGGGGCGGGAAATGAGCAGTTCTTC. Translating gives CATLRGAGNEQFF. Using reference TRBV28 and TRBJ2-1 for the parts outside the CDR3, the full variable domain is DVKVTQSSRYLVKRTGEKVFLECVQDMDHENMFWYRQDPGLGLRLIYFSYDVKMKEKGDIPEGYSVSREKKERFSLILESASTNQTSMYLCATLRGAGNEQFFGPGTRLTVL.

This rearrangement joins TRBV27 to TRBJ2-6; D might be TRBD1 or TRBD2, each matching 5 bases. CDR1 and CDR2 from the germline V gene are MNHEY and SMNVEV (reference sequence). V was pared by 6 bases and J by 4 bases, with 10 bases between. The CDR3 length is 14 residues. Here the CDR3 DNA reads TGTGCCAGCAGGCCCGGGGCCGGGGCCAACGTCCTGACTTTC. It is translated as CASRPGAGANVLTF. Using reference TRBV27 and TRBJ2-6 for the parts outside the CDR3, the full variable domain is EAQVTQNPRYLITVTGKKLTVTCSQNMNHEYMSWYRQDPGLGLRQIYYSMNVEVTDKGDVPEGYKVSRKEKRNFPLILESPSPNQTSLYFCASRPGAGANVLTFGAGSRLTVL.

The chain has TRBV4-1 and TRBJ2-7, with 8 positions matching TRBD2. V lost 1 base to trimming and J lost 3 bases; unmatched junction nucleotides: 8. The germline gives CDR1 MGHRA, CDR2 YSYEKL. This CDR3 is 16 amino acids long. As DNA, the CDR3 is TGCGCCAGCAGCCAAGTCTTGCGTCGGGAGGGCTACGAGCAGTACTTC. Encoded protein: CASSQVLRREGYEQYF.

A few counts support this clone. The chain has TRBV7-9 and TRBJ2-7; the D is unclear. Germline V CDR1 and CDR2: SEHNR, FQNEAQ (reference sequence). V was cut by 4 bases and J by 2 bases, with 12 bases left in between. The CDR3 is made up of 14 amino acids. DNA of the CDR3: TGTGCCAGCAGCTGGACCGGGCCTCCCTACGAGCAGTACTTC. This translates into CASSWTGPPYEQYF. Supplemented by reference TRBV7-9 and TRBJ2-7, the full variable domain reads DTGVSQNPRHKITKRGQNVTFRCDPISEHNRLYWYRQTLGQGPEFLTYFQNEAQLEKSRLLSDRFSAERPKGSFSTLEIQRTEQGDSAMYLCASSWTGPPYEQYFGPGTRLTVT.

DNA for the CDR3: TGTGCCAGCAGTTTACGGCAGGTGGGAGCTTTCTTT. As protein: CASSLRQVGAFF. The chain recombines TRBV28 with TRBJ1-1; D not resolved. V was clipped by 2 bases and J by 10 bases, with 11 bases between them. From germline, CDR1 is MDHEN and CDR2 SYDVKM. This CDR3 spans 12 amino acids.

This clone was counted between two and nine times. The chain combines TRBV7-2 with TRBJ1-1, with a tentative D call TRBD1 (5 bases). This CDR3 spans 14 amino acids. Germline-derived CDR1 and CDR2 are SGHTA and FQGNSA. Trimming stripped 2 bases from V and 1 base from J, with 8 bases between. CDR3 DNA: TGTGCCAGCAGCTTAAGCAGGGCGAACACTGAAGCTTTCTTT. It codes for CASSLSRANTEAFF.

V usage is TRBV7-9 and J usage is TRBJ1-4; D call uncertain. Germline V lookup: CDR1 SEHNR, CDR2 FQNEAQ (reference sequence). V dropped 4 bases and J dropped 1 base, with 10 bases sitting between them. CDR3 length: 15 residues. The CDR3 DNA follows: TGTGCCAGCAGCTACAAATGGGAAACTAATGAAAAACTGTTTTTT. Encoded protein: CASSYKWETNEKLFF.

The chain combines TRBV4-1 with TRBJ2-7; no firm D call. V lost 1 base and J lost 6, with 13 bases in between. The germline gives CDR1 MGHRA, CDR2 YSYEKL. CDR3 size: 14 residues. The CDR3 nucleotides read TGCGCCAGCAGCCAAGTTTTAGGGCAAAGCGAGCAGTACTTC. Translation gives CASSQVLGQSEQYF.